What follows are 16 T cell receptor beta chains derived from one specimen sequenced in a study of OX40 agonist ivuxolimab in advanced cancers. Clones were read by immunoSEQ multiplex PCR, and TCRdb kept only the in-frame ones, dropping some. The sample includes under 25,000 clones, about nine tenths of them seen just once. The starting material was CD4+ or CD8+ T cells sorted from blood, obtained in a trial of the OX40 agonist ivuxolimab. The receptors derive from an adult with an advanced solid tumor such as melanoma, head and neck, liver or kidney cancer.

Relative to its sample, this clone is medium-sized (0.01 to 0.1%). The chain carries TRBV2 and TRBJ2-7; 7 bases line up with TRBD2. Losses at the gene ends were 10 bases for V and 0 bases for J; bases not matched to a gene: 9. Germline CDR1 and CDR2: SNHLY and FYNNEI. The CDR3 spans 14 residues. The CDR3 loop reads CATERDGVSYEQYF. The CDR3 DNA follows: TGTGCCACTGAGCGGGACGGCGTCTCCTACGAGCAGTACTTC.

V and J are TRBV30 and TRBJ2-7; D ambiguous. The CDR3 length is 15 residues. CDR1 and CDR2 (germline): GTSNPN, SVGIG (reference sequence). V was clipped by 0 bases and J by 3 bases, with 15 bases between them. Written as DNA, the CDR3 is TGTGCCTGGAGTGTTCCGGCGGAGAAAGGCTACGAGCAGTACTTC. Translating gives CAWSVPAEKGYEQYF.

The chain joins TRBV5-1 to TRBJ2-1; 10 bases fit TRBD2. This CDR3 has 16 amino acids. Germline lookup yields CDR1 SGHRS and CDR2 YFSETQ. With 7 bases clipped from V and 2 bases from J, the junction kept 9 bases outside the gene matches. CDR3: CASGLLAGRPYNEQFF. For the CDR3, the DNA is TGCGCCAGCGGATTACTAGCGGGACGACCCTACAATGAGCAGTTCTTC.

This clone was seen a handful of times. V gene TRBV6-1 combines with J gene TRBJ1-2; possible D gene TRBD1, 6 bases. CDR1 is MNHNS, CDR2 SASEGT, per germline. V was clipped by 2 bases and J by 6 bases, with 13 bases between them. This CDR3 is built from 14 residues. The CDR3 sequence: CASSEIPAGDGYTF. In DNA, the CDR3 is TGTGCCAGCAGTGAAATACCGGCAGGGGATGGCTACACCTTC.

This clone was observed once. In DNA, the CDR3 is TGCGCCAGCAGCTTGGACGGGGACAGGCCCTACGAGCAGTACTTC. Translation gives CASSLDGDRPYEQYF. The gene calls are TRBV5-1 and TRBJ2-7; 8 nucleotides align to TRBD1. The CDR3 has 15 residues. After removal of 0 bases from V and 2 bases from J, the junction contained 4 bases not matched to a gene. Germline V lookup: CDR1 SGHRS, CDR2 YFSETQ.

This clone has only one observation. V usage is TRBV5-4 and J usage is TRBJ2-3; no clear D. The CDR3 runs 11 residues. The V gene's germline CDR1 is SGHNT and CDR2 YYREEE (reference sequence). The V end lost 2 bases, the J end lost 8 bases, and 6 bases lay between the germline ends. In nucleotides, the CDR3 is TGTGCCAGCAGCTTTGAGCGTACGCAGTATTTT. This codes for CASSFERTQYF.

CDR3 nucleotides: TGTGCCAGTAGTATAGACGTCGGGACGTACGATGAAAAACTGTTTTTT. It yields the protein CASSIDVGTYDEKLFF. The chain carries TRBV19 and TRBJ1-4; the D gene is possibly TRBD1 (5 bases). CDR1 and CDR2 from the germline V gene are LNHDA and SQIVND (reference sequence). V was trimmed by 0 bases and J by 6 bases, leaving 14 bases between them. The CDR3 extends over 16 amino acids. Looking up the rest from reference TRBV19 and TRBJ1-4 gives the full variable domain: DGGITQSPKYLFRKEGQNVTLSCEQNLNHDAMYWYRQDPGQGLRLIYYSQIVNDFQKGDIAEGYSVSREKKESFPLTVTSAQKNPTAFYLCASSIDVGTYDEKLFFGSGTQLSVL.

The V call is TRBV6-5, the J call TRBJ1-1, with D perhaps TRBD1 (6 bases). CDR1 and CDR2 (germline): MNHEY, SVGAGI. The CDR3 covers 14 residues. V lost 7 bases to trimming and J lost 6 bases, with 18 bases between them. The CDR3 region has the DNA TGTGCCAGCACTCCCCGAACAGGGCGACCTGAAGCTTTCTTT. This sequence encodes CASTPRTGRPEAFF.

J is TRBJ2-7 and V is TRBV15; no reliable D call. V lost 5 bases and J lost 0, with 11 bases in between. Germline V CDR1 and CDR2: LNHNV, YYDKDF (reference sequence). The CDR3 has 14 amino acids. Written as DNA, the CDR3 is TGTGCCACCAGCCCCCCCCGGAGCTCCTACGAGCAGTACTTC. As protein: CATSPPRSSYEQYF.

The J gene is TRBJ1-2, the V gene TRBV6-6, with no clear D. The CDR3 length is 15 residues. CDR1 MNHNY and CDR2 SVGAGI come from the germline V gene (reference sequence). Deletions cut 6 bases from V and 4 bases from J, with 18 bases between. CDR3 in DNA: TGTGCCAGCAGCTCGGAATGGGGTCCAGCCTATGGCTACACCTTC. Protein product: CASSSEWGPAYGYTF.

The V call is TRBV7-9, the J call TRBJ1-1, with no clear D. The CDR3 has 13 amino acids. The germline V and J ends were trimmed by 5 bases and 4 bases, with 11 bases remaining between them. CDR1 and CDR2 (germline): SEHNR, FQNEAQ (reference sequence). CDR3 sequence (DNA): TGTGCCAGCAGCCCGGTGGGCGGCACTGAAGCTTTCTTT. It is translated as CASSPVGGTEAFF.

DNA for the CDR3: TGTGCCTGGAGTGTAGGGCAGGGGGTAAATCTCCGCTACGAGCAGTACTTC. It is translated as CAWSVGQGVNLRYEQYF. The chain is built from TRBV30 and TRBJ2-7; the match to TRBD1 covers 7 bases. The CDR3 has 17 amino acids. V gave up 0 bases and J gave up 3 bases; unmatched junction bases: 14. Germline CDR1 GTSNPN, CDR2 SVGIG (reference sequence).

A remark on this clone: Being one base from a much bigger clone, this may be a read error. Other DNA sequences within the sample encode an identical CDR3. This chain joins TRBV7-9 and TRBJ1-1; D is unclear. CDR3 size: 15 residues. Per germline, CDR1 SEHNR and CDR2 FQNEAQ (reference sequence). The CDR3 DNA follows: TGCGCCAGCAGCTTAGCGGAGGGTATGAACACTGAAGCTTTCTTT. Translating gives CASSLAEGMNTEAFF.

The chain carries TRBV12-5 and TRBJ1-1, with D unclear. Germline V gives CDR1 LGHNT, CDR2 FRNRAP. The ends were cut back, 4 bases at V and 4 bases at J, with 10 bases in the middle. The CDR3 extends over 13 amino acids. The CDR3 region is CASGSFVLTEAFF. DNA for the CDR3: TGTGCTAGTGGTTCCTTCGTCCTCACTGAAGCTTTCTTT.

The chain has TRBV6-5 and TRBJ1-4, with D uncertain. V lost 7 bases, J lost 7 bases, and 19 bases lay in between. CDR1 and CDR2 (germline): MNHEY, SVGAGI. This CDR3 is 15 amino acids long. Here the CDR3 DNA reads TGTGCCAGCACCCCTCGTTTGGACTTTGGTGAAAAACTGTTTTTT. Translating gives CASTPRLDFGEKLFF.

Regarding this clone: Compared with germline, one end of the junction differs, possibly owing to a read error. The chain combines TRBV6-1 with TRBJ2-1; a weak D match, TRBD2 (5 bases). CDR1 is MNHNS and CDR2 is SASEGT in the germline V gene. This CDR3 has 14 residues. CDR3 sequence (DNA): TGTGCCAGCAGAGAAGTCGGGGTTGACAATGAGCAGTTCTTC. Translation: CASREVGVDNEQFF.